This TCR beta chain was obtained from a study of cytomegalovirus exposure and HLA in healthy donors. Study context: Most donors, 80% to 90% of 398 genotyped, fell in the Caucasian-associated ancestry cluster.

This PCR relied on a set of 60 Vbeta primers and 13 Jbeta primers. The assay was immunoSEQ multiplex PCR, and TCRdb's table has in-frame clones only and misses some. Of 97,000 or so clones detected, roughly three quarters appear once; the ten largest clones hold more than 9.5%. Each donor was nominally healthy when sampled (though unrecorded immune exposures were likely). This CDR3 comprises 16 residues. The trim removed 0 bases at V and 5 bases at J, leaving 9 bases unmatched. Germline lookup yields CDR1 SGDLS and CDR2 YYNGEE. The clonotype comes from a male donor in good health and CMV-seropositive. Specimen: PBMCs. V usage is TRBV9 and J usage is TRBJ2-5; 8 nucleotides agree with TRBD2. The CDR3, as DNA: TGTGCCAGCAGCGTAGAAGGGGTGGGACTAGAGGAGACCCAGTACTTC. This codes for CASSVEGVGLEETQYF.